Listed below are T cell receptor beta chains from one sample, sequenced in a study of Ad26.COV2.S vaccination and SARS-CoV-2 variants. This table comes from immunoSEQ multiplex PCR, and its TCRdb copy is limited to in-frame clones, with some not included. Of about 680,000 clones in the sample, 80% to 90% are singletons; the top ten hold about 1.5%. The specimen comprised peripheral blood, sampled in a trial of Ad26.COV2.S vaccine versus placebo. These receptors all come from a person between 18 and 59 years old who received the Ad26.COV2.S COVID-19 vaccine or a placebo. CDR3s leave out the opening cysteine and the closing phenylalanine or tryptophan. Fields, in order: clone size, V gene, CDR3 protein. Not every row has a clone size; where given, it reads once, few, many or a size class.

.,TRBV18,ASSPDPEAQY
.,TRBV3-1/TRBV3-2,ASSRPGQASSYEQY
.,TRBV11-2,ASSLTASQETQY
.,TRBV27,ASSPRTVREAQY
.,TRBV3-1/TRBV3-2,ASSLTDRRTNYGYT
.,TRBV6-5,ASSYSSRFYEQY
.,TRBV7-2,ASSAYQETQY
.,TRBV7-3,ASSLFQGPEQF
.,TRBV20-1,SASFGAPDTQY
.,TRBV3-1/TRBV3-2,ASSPQGGTTNEKLF
.,TRBV6-5,ASSPTVLRGNTIY
.,TRBV7-8,ASSRDRSDGYT
.,TRBV24-1,ATSDPHRDGELF
few,TRBV19,ASHLRPNNSPLH
.,TRBV10-2,ASRPVGESSYNEQF
.,TRBV7-9,ASSVARTYNEKLF
.,TRBV7-8,ASSLGGPYSHNEQF
.,TRBV29-1,SVGHNRNEQF
once,TRBV5-4,ASSGGGRVTEAF
.,TRBV24-1,ATSVRGNQPQH
.,TRBV27,ASSYLAGTGYNEQF
.,TRBV6-5,ASSYSWTNKETQY
.,TRBV27,ASSFQNTGELF
.,TRBV10-3,AISPTGGLNHEKLF
.,TRBV30,AWSRTGANQPQH
.,TRBV3-1/TRBV3-2,ASSQSWGGFDTQY
few,TRBV27,ATRSGGDGYT
.,TRBV11-1,ASSLTGVETQY
.,TRBV6-5,ASSYSSGWNPYEQY
.,TRBV24-1,ATGAGDGETQY
.,TRBV19,ASRPTLSGRADGGTDTQY
.,TRBV29-1,SVEVGWQETQY
few,TRBV12-3/TRBV12-4,ASSGDRVSPLH
.,TRBV3-1/TRBV3-2,ASTMSWPNEKLF
.,TRBV24-1,ATSDPRLAYNEQF
.,TRBV19,ATLGGSTSTDTQY